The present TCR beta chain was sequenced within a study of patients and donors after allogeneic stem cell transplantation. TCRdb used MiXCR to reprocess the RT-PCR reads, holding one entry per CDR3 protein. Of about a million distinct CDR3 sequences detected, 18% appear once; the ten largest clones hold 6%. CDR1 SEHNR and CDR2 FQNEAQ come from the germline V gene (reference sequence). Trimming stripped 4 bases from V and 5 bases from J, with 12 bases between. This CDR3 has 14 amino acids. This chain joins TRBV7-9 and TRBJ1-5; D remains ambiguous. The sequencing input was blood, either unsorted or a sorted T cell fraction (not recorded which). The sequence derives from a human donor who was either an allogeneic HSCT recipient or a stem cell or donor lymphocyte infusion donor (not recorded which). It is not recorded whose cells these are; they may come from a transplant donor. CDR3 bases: TGTGCCAGCAGCTCAACGACGGGAGATCAGCCCCAGCATTTT. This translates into CASSSTTGDQPQHF.